The clone carrying this TCR beta chain was detected only a few times. The record originates from a study of T-cell reconstitution after alpha-beta-depleted transplantation in children. Trimming took 3 bases from V and 0 from J; bases not matched to a gene: 8. This CDR3 spans 16 amino acids. A library of TCRbeta sequences, prepared with unique molecular identifiers, was generated. In TCRdb, the PCR reads were re-called with MiXCR into one record per CDR3 protein. The sample has hundreds of thousands of distinct CDR3 sequences, around 13% seen once. Sample: PBMCs, taken before TCRalphabeta/CD19-depleted stem cell transplant. This chain connects TRBV12-3 or TRBV12-4 to TRBJ2-7, with 7 bases identical to TRBD2. The origin of this receptor is a girl aged 2 to 9 with congenital amegakaryocytic thrombocytopenia, due to receive a stem cell transplant. The CDR3 sequence is CASSFLGGRSSYEQYF. The DNA of the CDR3 is TGTGCCAGCAGTTTTCTCGGCGGGAGAAGCTCCTACGAGCAGTACTTC.